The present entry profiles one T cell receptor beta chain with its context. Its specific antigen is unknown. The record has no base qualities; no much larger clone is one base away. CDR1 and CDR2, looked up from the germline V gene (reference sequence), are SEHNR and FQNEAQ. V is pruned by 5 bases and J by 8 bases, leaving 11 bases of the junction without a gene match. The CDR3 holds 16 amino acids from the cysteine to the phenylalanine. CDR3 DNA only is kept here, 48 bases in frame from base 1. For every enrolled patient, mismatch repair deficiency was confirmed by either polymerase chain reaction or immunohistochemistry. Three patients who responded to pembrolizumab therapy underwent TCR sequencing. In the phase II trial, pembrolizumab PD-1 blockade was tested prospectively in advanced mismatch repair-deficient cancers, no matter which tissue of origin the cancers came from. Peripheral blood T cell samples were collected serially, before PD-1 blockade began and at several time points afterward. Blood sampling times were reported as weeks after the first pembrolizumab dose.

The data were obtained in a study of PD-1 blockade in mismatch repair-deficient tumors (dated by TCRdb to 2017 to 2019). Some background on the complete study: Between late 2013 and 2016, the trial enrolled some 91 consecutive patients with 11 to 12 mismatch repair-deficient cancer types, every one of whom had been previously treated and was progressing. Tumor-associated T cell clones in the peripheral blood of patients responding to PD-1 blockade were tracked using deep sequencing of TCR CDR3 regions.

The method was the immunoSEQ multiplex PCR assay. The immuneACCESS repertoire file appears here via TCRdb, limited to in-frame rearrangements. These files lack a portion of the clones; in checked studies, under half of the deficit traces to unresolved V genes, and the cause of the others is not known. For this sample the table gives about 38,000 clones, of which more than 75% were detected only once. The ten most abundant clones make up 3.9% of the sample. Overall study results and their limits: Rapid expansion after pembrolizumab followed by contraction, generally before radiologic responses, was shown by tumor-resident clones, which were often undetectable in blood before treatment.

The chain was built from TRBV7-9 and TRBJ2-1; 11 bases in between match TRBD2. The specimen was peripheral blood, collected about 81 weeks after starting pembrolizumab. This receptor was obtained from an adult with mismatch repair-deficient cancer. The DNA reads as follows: TGTGCCAGCAGCCCAGTGTTAGCGGGAGGGACCTATGAGCAGTTCTTC. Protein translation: CASSPVLAGGTYEQFF. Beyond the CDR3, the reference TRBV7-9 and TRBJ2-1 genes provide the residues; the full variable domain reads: DTGVSQNPRHKITKRGQNVTFRCDPISEHNRLYWYRQTLGQGPEFLTYFQNEAQLEKSRLLSDRFSAERPKGSFSTLEIQRTEQGDSAMYLCASSPVLAGGTYEQFFGPGTRLTVL.